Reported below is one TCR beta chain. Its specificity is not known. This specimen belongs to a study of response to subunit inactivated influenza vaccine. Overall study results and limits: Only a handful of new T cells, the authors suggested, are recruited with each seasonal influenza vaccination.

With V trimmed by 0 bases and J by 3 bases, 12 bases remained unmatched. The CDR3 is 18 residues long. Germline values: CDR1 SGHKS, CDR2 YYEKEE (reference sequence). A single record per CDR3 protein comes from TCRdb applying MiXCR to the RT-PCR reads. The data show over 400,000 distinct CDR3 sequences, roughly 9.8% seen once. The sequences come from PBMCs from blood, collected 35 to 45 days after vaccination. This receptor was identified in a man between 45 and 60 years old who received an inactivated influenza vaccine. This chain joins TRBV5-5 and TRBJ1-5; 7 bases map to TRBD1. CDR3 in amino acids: CASSLEFSQGHPNQPQHF. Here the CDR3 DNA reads TGTGCCAGCAGCTTGGAGTTCTCACAGGGGCACCCCAATCAGCCCCAGCATTTT.